Sequencing of this T cell receptor (beta chain) was carried out in a study of blood T cell repertoires in COVID-19. Clones were read by immunoSEQ multiplex PCR, and TCRdb kept only the in-frame ones, dropping some. The profile covers 150,000 to 200,000 clones, with over 80% appearing a single time and 4.5% to 5.5% taken by the ten largest. V dropped 2 bases and J dropped 5 bases, with 21 bases sitting between them. The length of the CDR3 is 17 residues. Germline V gene sequence: CDR1 MDHEN, CDR2 SYDVKM. The sequence derives from a woman aged 30 to 39 with acute or convalescent COVID-19. The chain links TRBV28 to TRBJ1-2; D call uncertain. Sequencing was done on a sample of peripheral blood. DNA of the CDR3: TGTGCCAGCAGTTTACCGCGAACCTTCCGGGTGGATTATGGCTACACCTTC. This codes for CASSLPRTFRVDYGYTF.